These 3 T cell receptor beta chains were all obtained from the same sample, sequenced in a study of blood T cell repertoires in COVID-19. TCRdb's copy holds only in-frame clones and misses some; the assay was immunoSEQ multiplex PCR. The data show approximately 25,000 clones, 65% to 85% seen once. Material: peripheral blood. The receptors shown here come from a man aged 45-65 years with COVID-19, enrolled during active disease.

The chain recombines TRBV3-1 (or the pseudogene TRBV3-2) with TRBJ1-1; D is ambiguous. This CDR3 region has 13 residues. Germline-derived CDR1 and CDR2 are LGHDT and YNNKEL (reference sequence). Trimming left V 0 bases short and J 1 base short, with 3 bases between. The CDR3 sequence: CASSQDGNTEAFF. CDR3 in DNA: TGTGCCAGCAGCCAAGACGGGAACACTGAAGCTTTCTTT.

The gene calls are TRBV6-4 and TRBJ1-1; 7 bases are a match to TRBD1. Looked up from germline, CDR1 is MRHNA and CDR2 is SNTAGT. Trimming took 6 bases from V and 2 from J; bases not matched to a gene: 6. The CDR3 has 14 residues. CDR3 residues: CASRPTGSNTEAFF. CDR3 DNA: TGTGCCAGCAGGCCGACAGGGTCCAACACTGAAGCTTTCTTT.

As concerns this clone: One end of the junction does not line up with germline, which may come from a read error. This chain connects TRBV18 to TRBJ1-3; the match to TRBD1 covers 9 bases. This CDR3 region has 17 residues. Germline-derived CDR1 and CDR2 are KGHSH and LQKENI. CDR3 residues: CASSETGQGTAGNTIYF. The CDR3 coding sequence is TGTGCCAGCTCCGAAACCGGACAGGGGACGGCTGGTAACACCATATATTTT.